This T cell receptor (beta chain) stems from a study of T cell changes during pregnancy in multiple sclerosis (dated by TCRdb to about 2019). For context, the study as a whole: Changes in the T cell repertoire over the course of pregnancy were examined in this study in women with multiple sclerosis.

Concerning this clone: Its binding antigen is unknown. No base qualities exist here, and no much larger clone lies one base off it.

From the germline V gene, CDR1 is MNHEY and CDR2 is SVGAGI. The trim is 6 bases for V and 1 base for J, with a gap of 13 bases between the germline ends. From cysteine to phenylalanine, the CDR3 is 15 amino acids long. Only the CDR3 portion is preserved as DNA: 45 bases, with reading frame beginning at the first base. The library was made by the immunoSEQ multiplex PCR assay. The clones in this table, taken by TCRdb from immuneACCESS, are in-frame only. Not every clone is retained; where verified, under half of the shortfall comes from an unresolved V gene, and the cause of the rest is unknown. This sample lists tens of thousands of clones; roughly 90% were detected once. The ten largest account for about 0.9% of the sample.

The chain is encoded by TRBV6-5 joined to TRBJ1-5; the D gene assignment is ambiguous. The receptor comes from a female donor in good health, enrolled as a control in a pregnancy study. The starting material was peripheral blood, obtained in the first trimester of pregnancy. The CDR3 sequence is CASRGRGPSNQPQHF. The nucleotide sequence is TGTGCCAGCAGGGGTCGAGGCCCCAGCAATCAGCCCCAGCATTTT.